This paragraph reports one T cell receptor beta chain. Its specificity is not known. The data stem from a study of shared clonotypes between healthy human individuals. Overall study context: Those who served as donors were a couple of women and three men between the ages of 18 and 49.

CD45RO-negative, CCR7-positively selected cells formed the naive CD8 fraction, excluding terminally differentiated effector memory CD45RA+ cells. Every contributor of samples was a Caucasian grown-up residing in Nashville, Tennessee. Study-level findings and limits: When compared with the clonotypes that were shared by all four sorted-subset donors, the non-shared clonotypes turned out to have lower generation probabilities. Estimated clonotype richness was generally higher in naive than memory subsets.

Germline V gene sequence: CDR1 LNHNV, CDR2 YYDKDF (reference sequence). With 5 bases removed from V and 0 bases from J, the gap between germline ends came to 13 bases. The length of the CDR3 is 16 residues. Produced via immunoSEQ multiplex PCR; TCRdb's table is partial and in-frame only. The sample consists of approximately 720,000 clones, roughly nine tenths of them appearing once. The source material was naive CD8+ T cells sorted from blood. V gene TRBV15 combines with J gene TRBJ1-4; D is undetermined. This TCR came from a man aged 25-45 years in good health. The CDR3 spells CATSVEKGATNEKLFF. CDR3 nucleotide sequence: TGTGCCACCAGCGTCGAAAAGGGAGCAACTAATGAAAAACTGTTTTTT. The complete variable domain, with remaining parts taken from reference TRBV15 and TRBJ1-4, reads DAMVIQNPRYQVTQFGKPVTLSCSQTLNHNVMYWYQQKSSQAPKLLFHYYDKDFNNEADTPDNFQSRRPNTSFCFLDIRSPGLGDTAMYLCATSVEKGATNEKLFFGSGTQLSVL.